This T cell receptor beta chain was sequenced in a study of liver allograft versus peripheral blood T cells. Turning to the study itself: Recipients' peripheral blood served as the comparator for T cell receptor repertoires in transplanted livers.

In its sample, this clonotype was seen a few times. The CDR3 has 14 amino acids. CDR1 is DFQATT and CDR2 is SNEGSKA in the germline V gene (reference sequence). Trimming removed 2 bases at V and 0 bases at J, with 9 bases between. TCRdb reprocessed the reads via MiXCR and lists one record per CDR3 protein. The sample lists around 16,000 distinct CDR3 sequences, 22% occurring once. The clonotype comes from a human patient who had a liver transplant. Some T cells may originate from the graft donor. This sequence joins TRBV20-1 and TRBJ2-3; D is uncertain. The CDR3 protein is CSARLVASTDTQYF. The CDR3 coding sequence is TGCAGTGCTAGACTGGTGGCGAGCACAGATACGCAGTATTTT.